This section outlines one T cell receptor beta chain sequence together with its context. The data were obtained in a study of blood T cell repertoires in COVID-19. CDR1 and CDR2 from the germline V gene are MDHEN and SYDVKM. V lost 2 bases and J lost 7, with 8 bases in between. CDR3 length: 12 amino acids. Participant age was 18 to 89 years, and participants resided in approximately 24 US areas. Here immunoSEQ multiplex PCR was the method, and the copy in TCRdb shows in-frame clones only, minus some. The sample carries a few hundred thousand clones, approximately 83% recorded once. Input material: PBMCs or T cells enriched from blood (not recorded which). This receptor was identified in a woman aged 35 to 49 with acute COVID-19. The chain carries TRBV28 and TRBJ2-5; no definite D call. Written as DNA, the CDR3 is TGTGCCAGCAGTTTACCCGGCGGGACCCAGTACTTC. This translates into CASSLPGGTQYF.